This entry lists 12 T cell receptor beta chains sequenced from one sample in a study of spatial heterogeneity in lung cancer. Described time point: blood at routine non-recurrence follow-up after resection. TCRdb analysed the 5' RACE reads with MiXCR anew, one entry per CDR3 protein. In the table there are 30,000 to 35,000 distinct CDR3 sequences, about 10% of which are singletons. The input for sequencing was PBMCs, taken at follow-up. Every receptor here comes from a female donor with early-stage non-small cell lung cancer.

The chain has TRBV7-2 and TRBJ2-1; 8 bases are shared with TRBD1. Trimming took 5 bases from V and 0 from J; bases not matched to a gene: 6. The CDR3 runs to 16 residues. Germline V gives CDR1 SGHTA, CDR2 FQGNSA. CDR3 nucleotide sequence: TGTGCCAGCAGCCCAGGGGGCCCTAGCTCCTACAATGAGCAGTTCTTC. Amino acids: CASSPGGPSSYNEQFF.

This clonotype appeared many times. This chain joins TRBV5-1 and TRBJ2-5; possibly TRBD2 for D (5 bases). Trimming stripped 4 bases from V and 5 bases from J, with 15 bases between. Germline-derived CDR1 and CDR2 are SGHRS and YFSETQ. CDR3 length equals 14 residues. The CDR3 loop reads CASSLGASGETQYF. In DNA form, the CDR3 reads TGCGCCAGCAGCCTTGGAGCCTCGGGGGAGACCCAGTACTTC.

Sample share makes this clonotype medium-sized. The chain employs TRBV7-9 and TRBJ2-2, with TRBD2 matching over 13 bases. The CDR3 sequence is 17 residues long. The germline V gene has CDR1 SEHNR and CDR2 FQNEAQ (reference sequence). V shed 6 bases, J shed 6 bases, and the junction held 10 bases outside the gene matches. CDR3 sequence reads: CASSPVRLAGGPGELFF. The DNA for the CDR3 is TGTGCCAGCAGTCCCGTAAGACTAGCGGGGGGCCCCGGGGAGCTGTTTTTT. The variable domain in full, with the rest retrieved from reference TRBV7-9 and TRBJ2-2, is DTGVSQNPRHKITKRGQNVTFRCDPISEHNRLYWYRQTLGQGPEFLTYFQNEAQLEKSRLLSDRFSAERPKGSFSTLEIQRTEQGDSAMYLCASSPVRLAGGPGELFFGEGSRLTVL.

In its sample, this clonotype was seen a few times. The J gene is TRBJ1-5, the V gene TRBV7-2; D is ambiguous. From germline, CDR1 is SGHTA and CDR2 FQGNSA. Trimming stripped 1 base from V and 10 bases from J, with 17 bases between. The CDR3 spans 15 residues. The CDR3 DNA is TGTGCCAGCAGCTTAGTGGGAGGTCCGCTGGGTCCCCAGCATTTT. Its protein is CASSLVGGPLGPQHF.

The CDR3 nucleotides read TGTGCCAGCAGCCCAGGGGGGGCAGGGGCCACCCGTGGCTACACCTTC. Protein: CASSPGGAGATRGYTF. This sequence joins TRBV5-4 and TRBJ1-2; TRBD1 matches 7 bases. The CDR3 is 16 amino acids. The V segment lost 4 bases and the J segment 7 bases; nucleotides outside the gene matches: 16. Germline V gene data show CDR1 as SGHNT and CDR2 as YYREEE (reference sequence).

This clonotype was recorded many times. The V call is TRBV5-6, the J call TRBJ2-2; either TRBD1 or TRBD2 may supply D (5 bases each). This CDR3 has 17 amino acids. Germline CDR1 is SGHDT and CDR2 is YYEEEE. The V and J ends lost 4 bases and 0 bases respectively, with 16 bases between them. The CDR3 spells CASSAPLGTANTGELFF. CDR3 DNA sequence: TGTGCCAGCAGCGCCCCCCTAGGGACCGCGAACACCGGGGAGCTGTTTTTT.

This clonotype was seen more than once but under ten times. CDR3 bases: TGTGCCAGCAGCTTCCTGGACAGGGCGGATCAGCCCCAGCATTTT. It yields the protein CASSFLDRADQPQHF. The V and J genes are TRBV6-6 and TRBJ1-5, with 8 bases matching TRBD1. The CDR3 is 15 amino acids. V lost 6 bases, J lost 5 bases, and 9 bases stayed unmatched. The germline V gene encodes CDR1 MNHNY and CDR2 SVGAGI (reference sequence).

This clonotype was recorded a few times. The chain combines TRBV28 with TRBJ2-7, with 9 bases aligning to TRBD1. The V segment lost 6 bases and the J segment 5 bases; nucleotides outside the gene matches: 14. The germline gives CDR1 MDHEN, CDR2 SYDVKM. This CDR3 is built from 16 residues. CDR3 DNA sequence: TGTGCCAGCAGCCAAAGTGGGACAGGGATCAGGCACGAGCAGTACTTC. This translates into CASSQSGTGIRHEQYF.

This clonotype was seen repeatedly, ten times or more. The chain joins TRBV6-2 or TRBV6-3 to TRBJ1-5; 7 nucleotides line up with TRBD1. CDR3 length: 15 amino acids. Germline lookup yields CDR1 MNHEY and CDR2 SVGEGT. The junction had 10 bases not matched to a gene; V was cut back by 6 bases and J by 5 bases. DNA of the CDR3: TGTGCCAGCAGACCCGACAGGGCAGGGGATCAGCCCCAGCATTTT. Its protein is CASRPDRAGDQPQHF.

This clonotype was picked up many times. The V call is TRBV11-2, the J call TRBJ1-4, with TRBD1 matching 9 bases. Germline-derived CDR1 and CDR2 are SGHAT and FQNNGV. The CDR3 length is 15 residues. V dropped 5 bases and J dropped 8; count of bases not matched to a gene: 9. CDR3 sequence reads: CASSTGQGFWEKLFF. DNA for the CDR3: TGTGCCAGCAGCACCGGACAGGGGTTTTGGGAAAAACTGTTTTTT.

J is TRBJ2-1 and V is TRBV5-1; TRBD2 matches at 13 bases. In germline, CDR1 is SGHRS, CDR2 YFSETQ. The V and J ends lost 2 bases and 0 bases, in that order; junction bases with no gene match: 8. The CDR3 consists of 19 residues. CDR3 protein: CASSFGLAGASSSYNEQFF. The CDR3 DNA reads TGCGCCAGCAGCTTCGGACTAGCGGGGGCCTCTAGCTCCTACAATGAGCAGTTCTTC.

The gene calls are TRBV20-1 and TRBJ2-7; the match to TRBD1 covers 7 bases. From germline, CDR1 is DFQATT and CDR2 SNEGSKA (reference sequence). The CDR3 extends over 13 amino acids. Unmatched junction bases numbered 6, after V lost 0 bases and J lost 7 bases. Written as DNA, the CDR3 is TGCAGTGCTAGAGATCCTAGGGGGCAAGAGCAGTACTTC. Protein: CSARDPRGQEQYF.